A selection of T cell receptor beta chains follows, all from one sample in a study of Graves' ophthalmopathy and Graves' hyperthyroidism. TCRdb used MiXCR to reprocess the multiplex PCR reads, holding one entry per CDR3 protein. The table records 150,000 to 200,000 distinct CDR3 sequences, under 45% of them present only once. Source material: peripheral blood. Receptor source: a man aged 25-45 years with Graves' ophthalmopathy. Both conserved end residues are part of each CDR3. A D gene is named only where the DNA matches it firmly. Size values are once, few and many counts, or a class for expanded clones, and some rows have none.

TGTGCCAGCAGCGGCAGCAGGGTCTACGAGCAGTACTTC	CASSGSRVYEQYF	many	NA	TRBV7-9	TRBJ2-7
TGTGCCAGCAGTTTAGACGGGTCCGGGGTTTCCAAAAACATTCAGTACTTC	CASSLDGSGVSKNIQYF	many	NA	TRBV12-3/TRBV12-4	TRBJ2-4
TGTGCCAGCGGGAAAAGCGGGAACTGGGAGACCCAGTACTTC	CASGKSGNWETQYF	NA	TRBD2	TRBV6-1	TRBJ2-5
TGTGCCAGCAGTTCTCCGTGGACAGGGGGCACTGAAGCTTTCTTT	CASSSPWTGGTEAFF	NA	TRBD1	TRBV24-1	TRBJ1-1
TGCAGCGTTGAAGTGGGGCCGAGCTCCTACGAGCAGTACTTC	CSVEVGPSSYEQYF	once	NA	TRBV29-1	TRBJ2-7
TGTGCCAGCAGTTTGAGCTCCTACACCGGGGAGCTGTTTTTT	CASSLSSYTGELFF	many	NA	TRBV12-3/TRBV12-4	TRBJ2-2
TGTGCCAGCAGTGTAATAGCGCCCACCGGGGAGCTGTTTTTT	CASSVIAPTGELFF	many	NA	TRBV12-3/TRBV12-4	TRBJ2-2
TGCAGTGCTTCCTCCCCCCAGTACGAGCAGTACTTC	CSASSPQYEQYF	NA	NA	TRBV20-1	TRBJ2-7
TGTGCCAGCAGTTTAACATGGCGGACTGAAGCTTTCTTT	CASSLTWRTEAFF	NA	NA	TRBV27	TRBJ1-1
TGTGCCAGCACCTGGGGGGCCACCTACGAGCAGTACTTC	CASTWGATYEQYF	many	NA	TRBV6-2/TRBV6-3	TRBJ2-7
TGTGCCAGCCGACGGATGATGAACACTGAAGCTTTCTTT	CASRRMMNTEAFF	NA	NA	TRBV7-3	TRBJ1-1
TGTGCCAGCAGCTTAATTTCGGGACTAGCGGGTCAAGAGACCCAGTACTTC	CASSLISGLAGQETQYF	once	TRBD2	TRBV11-2	TRBJ2-5
TGTGCCAGCGGCGGACTAGCGGGTTCCTACGAGCAGTACTTC	CASGGLAGSYEQYF	NA	TRBD2	TRBV28	TRBJ2-7
TGTGCCAGCAGTTTGGGGATTTACGTGAACACTGAAGCTTTCTTT	CASSLGIYVNTEAFF	many	NA	TRBV6-5	TRBJ1-1
TGTGCCAGCAGTCATCGGACGGGTCCCTCTGGGGCCAACGTCCTGACTTTC	CASSHRTGPSGANVLTF	few	NA	TRBV7-8	TRBJ2-6
TGTGCCCAGGAGGGGAACACCGGGGAGCTGTTTTTT	CAQEGNTGELFF	many	NA	TRBV12-3/TRBV12-4	TRBJ2-2
TGTGCCAGCACCTCTTTCTCAGGGAATGAGCAGTACTTC	CASTSFSGNEQYF	many	NA	TRBV12-3/TRBV12-4	TRBJ2-7
TGTGCCAGCAGTTTGGACGGCCACTCTGGAAACACCATATATTTT	CASSLDGHSGNTIYF	NA	NA	TRBV28	TRBJ1-3
TGTGCCAGCAGTGGGACAGGGTCTCGCTACGAGCAGTACTTC	CASSGTGSRYEQYF	NA	TRBD1	TRBV6-1	TRBJ2-7
TGCAGTGCTAGACACCTACAGGCGTACCAAGAGACCCAGTACTTC	CSARHLQAYQETQYF	many	NA	TRBV20-1	TRBJ2-5
TGTGCCAGCAGCGTAGAGGGCCTGAGCACTGAAGCTTTCTTT	CASSVEGLSTEAFF	many	NA	TRBV9	TRBJ1-1
TGTGCCAGCAGCAGAAAGGAGGAGACCCAGTACTTC	CASSRKEETQYF	NA	NA	TRBV5-4	TRBJ2-5
TGTGCCAGCAGCTCCCTGGGGCGGACTGAAGCTTTCTTT	CASSSLGRTEAFF	many	NA	TRBV13	TRBJ1-1
TGTGCCAGCAGTGACAGGGGACGGAACACTGAAGCTTTCTTT	CASSDRGRNTEAFF	NA	TRBD1	TRBV12-3/TRBV12-4	TRBJ1-1
TGTGCCAGCAGCTCCGACCCCGGGGGCAACGTCCTGACTTTC	CASSSDPGGNVLTF	many	NA	TRBV7-9	TRBJ2-6